This TCR beta chain was identified during a study of OX40 agonist ivuxolimab in advanced cancers. At the level of the study: Patients received ivuxolimab, an agonistic anti-OX40 (CD134) antibody. The patients received ivuxolimab by intravenous route every 2 weeks at 0.01 to 10 mg/kg. Points from the study as a whole: Dosing at 0.1 to 3.0 mg/kg was accompanied by clonal expansion of CD4+ and CD8+ blood T cells by week 6.

Blood samples were obtained at baseline, cycle 4 day 1, and cycle 7 day 1. Sequencing was performed with immunoSEQ multiplex PCR; in TCRdb, only in-frame clones are kept and a portion is missing. The table lists roughly 10,000 clones, more than 70% of them singletons. Germline values: CDR1 MDHEN, CDR2 SYDVKM. This CDR3 contains 15 residues. V lost 5 bases and J 0 bases, leaving 11 bases between the germline ends. Worth noting for this clone: Its specificity is unknown.

V and J are TRBV28 and TRBJ1-5, with D hard to call. The sequenced sample was CD4+ or CD8+ T cells sorted from blood, obtained in a trial of the OX40 agonist ivuxolimab. The clonotype comes from an adult with an advanced solid tumor such as melanoma, head and neck, liver or kidney cancer. The CDR3: CASSPRAVSNQPQHF. CDR3 DNA sequence: TGTGCCAGCAGTCCCCGGGCAGTTAGCAATCAGCCCCAGCATTTT.